A selection of T cell receptor beta chains follows, all from one sample in a study of blood T cell repertoires in COVID-19. The table came from immunoSEQ multiplex PCR; TCRdb's copy has only in-frame clones and leaves some out. The sample has more than 85,000 clones; about 85% are singletons. Material for sequencing was peripheral blood. All receptors derive from a man aged 70-80 years with acute or convalescent COVID-19. Each CDR3 is given with its conserved first and last residue. The order of the fields is J gene, clone size, D gene, V gene, CDR3 DNA, CDR3 protein. The D gene is left open where the match is weak. Clone size is stated in some rows and not others, as once, few, many or a class when expanded.

>TRBJ2-3|-|-|TRBV18
TGTGCCAGCTCCTATAGCACAGATACGCAGTATTTT
CASSYSTDTQYF
>TRBJ2-3|-|-|TRBV29-1
TGCAGCGTTGACAGGGTAGATACGCAGTATTTT
CSVDRVDTQYF
>TRBJ2-2|-|-|TRBV5-5
TGTGCCAGCAGCTTGCTAGGGGCGAACACCGGGGAGCTGTTTTTT
CASSLLGANTGELFF
>TRBJ1-1|-|-|TRBV2
TGTGCCAGCAGTGTCCCATATACAGGGACTGAAGCTTTCTTT
CASSVPYTGTEAFF
>TRBJ2-2|-|-|TRBV5-5
TGTGCCAGCAGCAGAGCTTTAGCCGGGGAGCTGTTTTTT
CASSRALAGELFF
>TRBJ1-1|-|TRBD1|TRBV27
TGTGCCAGCAGTTCCGGACAGGGAGTGGCAACGAGAGCTGAAGCTTTCTTT
CASSSGQGVATRAEAFF
>TRBJ1-2|-|-|TRBV12-3/TRBV12-4
TGTGCCAGCAGTCCAAACAGGGCATATGGCTACACCTTC
CASSPNRAYGYTF
>TRBJ1-3|few|-|TRBV18
TGTGCCAGCTCACCAGGGCACAGGTTAGGTGGAAACACCATATATTTT
CASSPGHRLGGNTIYF
>TRBJ2-1|-|TRBD2|TRBV4-1
TGCGCCAGCAGCCAAGATCGTCAGCGGGGGATAGACTACAATGAGCAGTTCTTC
CASSQDRQRGIDYNEQFF
>TRBJ2-3|once|-|TRBV2
TGTGCCAGCGGGGCGGATTTCCCAGATACGCAGTATTTT
CASGADFPDTQYF
>TRBJ1-2|-|-|TRBV19
TGTGCCAGCCCCACCCAAGGGCCCCAGGGATACAGATACTATGGCTACACCTTC
CASPTQGPQGYRYYGYTF
>TRBJ1-1|once|-|TRBV12-3/TRBV12-4
TGTGCCAGCAGTTTCACCGGGACAGAAGCTTTCTTT
CASSFTGTEAFF
>TRBJ2-2|-|-|TRBV2
TGTGCCAGCAGTGAAGATGGTCAGCGCAGCGGGGAGCTGTTTTTT
CASSEDGQRSGELFF
>TRBJ1-2|-|-|TRBV6-5
TGTGCCAGCAGTTACACGACGGGAGGTGACTACACCTTC
CASSYTTGGDYTF
>TRBJ2-1|-|-|TRBV11-2
TGTGCCAGCAGCTTCGGGCGGGGAGCGCCTGAGCAGTTCTTC
CASSFGRGAPEQFF
>TRBJ2-2|-|-|TRBV19
TGTGCCAGTAGTATGGAGTCCGGGGAGCTGTTTTTT
CASSMESGELFF
>TRBJ1-3|-|-|TRBV4-2
TGTGCCAGCAGCCAAGATGGGGGGTCTGGAAACACCATATATTTT
CASSQDGGSGNTIYF
>TRBJ1-5|-|TRBD1|TRBV19
TGTGCCAGTAGTACCTCCCGGACAGGGGGCGATCAGCCCCAGCATTTT
CASSTSRTGGDQPQHF
>TRBJ1-6|few|TRBD1|TRBV20-1
TGCAGTGCTACTGACAGGGGCCTCTCCTATAATTCACCCCTCCACTTT
CSATDRGLSYNSPLHF
>TRBJ1-1|-|-|TRBV18
TGTGCCAGCTCAGTACCGGGACATAAGAACACTGAAGCTTTCTTT
CASSVPGHKNTEAFF
>TRBJ1-6|-|-|TRBV27
TGTGCCAGCAGTTTATTAAGGGGAAGGGACTATAATTCACCCCTCCACTTT
CASSLLRGRDYNSPLHF
>TRBJ2-7|-|-|TRBV7-8
TGTGCCAGCAGCTTTACTAGCCCCAACGAGCAGTACTTC
CASSFTSPNEQYF
>TRBJ1-1|-|TRBD1|TRBV5-1
TGCGCCAGCAGCATTGAAGGTAGGCGGACAGGGATCATGAACACTGAAGCTTTCTTT
CASSIEGRRTGIMNTEAFF